The 20 T cell receptor beta chains in this list originate from one sample, sequenced in a study of a mutant IDH1 vaccine in newly diagnosed glioma. Their target antigens are unknown. Profiled with immunoSEQ multiplex PCR; TCRdb holds only in-frame clones, not every one. The sample has about 54,000 clones; roughly 87% are singletons. Time point meaning: week 47, end of study. Vaccinated patients received 300 ug of mutant IDH1 20-mer peptide per dose, with topical imiquimod. Sequencing was performed on PBMCs, taken from a glioma patient whose treatment included an IDH1 peptide vaccine. These receptors were obtained from a woman aged 45 to 65 with glioma.

The J gene is TRBJ1-5, the V gene TRBV7-2, with D tentatively TRBD1 (6 bases). The germline CDR1 and CDR2 sequences are SGHTA and FQGNSA. The CDR3 is made up of 15 amino acids. V lost 5 bases and J lost 3, with 14 bases in between. CDR3 nucleotides: TGTGCCAGCAGCCAACAACAGGGTGTCAATCAGCCCCAGCATTTT. Its protein is CASSQQQGVNQPQHF.

This clone was picked up a small number of times. The V and J genes are TRBV6-5 and TRBJ1-1; D remains unclear. This CDR3 contains 13 residues. Trimming took off 6 bases at V and 1 base at J, with 9 bases between the two ends. The germline V gene has CDR1 MNHEY and CDR2 SVGAGI. The CDR3, as DNA: TGTGCCAGCAGAGTGTTGGGGAACACTGAAGCTTTCTTT. Encoded protein: CASRVLGNTEAFF.

The chain uses TRBV9 and TRBJ2-6, with 8 bases lining up with TRBD1. The ends lost 3 bases at V and 1 base at J; junction bases unmatched: 9. CDR1 and CDR2 (germline): SGDLS, YYNGEE. The CDR3 length is 18 residues. The CDR3 DNA reads TGTGCCAGCAGCGGGAGCCGGACAGGGACTTCTGGGGCCAACGTCCTGACTTTC. This translates into CASSGSRTGTSGANVLTF.

The rearrangement joins TRBV19 to TRBJ2-5; either TRBD1 or TRBD2 may supply D (6 bases each). Germline V gives CDR1 LNHDA, CDR2 SQIVND (reference sequence). This CDR3 has 21 residues. Trimming cost V 0 bases and J 7 bases, with 33 bases left between them. The CDR3 sequence: CASSIDKRAVVNKGGEGTQYF. Here the CDR3 DNA reads TGTGCCAGTAGTATAGATAAGAGGGCCGTTGTGAATAAGGGGGGAGAGGGGACCCAGTACTTC.

CDR3 nucleotides: TGCGCCAGCAGCTTGCCGGGACAGTTGAACACTGAAGCTTTCTTT. Translated: CASSLPGQLNTEAFF. The chain joins TRBV5-1 to TRBJ1-1, with 7 positions matching TRBD1. CDR1 is SGHRS and CDR2 is YFSETQ in the germline V gene. This CDR3 comprises 15 residues. J gave up 0 bases and V 1 base, and 3 bases lay outside the gene matches.

This clone was found a few times. This chain connects TRBV6-5 to TRBJ2-7; tentatively, D is TRBD1 (5 bases). The CDR3 spans 11 residues. Trimming removed 10 bases at V and 5 bases at J, with 12 bases between. CDR1 and CDR2 from the germline V gene are MNHEY and SVGAGI. CDR3 sequence reads: CATTVLDEQYF. The CDR3 region has the DNA TGTGCCACGACAGTTTTGGACGAGCAGTACTTC.

The chain links TRBV28 to TRBJ1-6, with 7 bases lining up with TRBD1. CDR1 is MDHEN and CDR2 is SYDVKM in the germline V gene. The CDR3 length is 16 residues. Trimming at V came to 5 bases and at J to 5 bases, leaving 9 bases not matched to a gene. CDR3 sequence reads: CASSALTGVDNSPLHF. CDR3 DNA sequence: TGTGCCAGCAGTGCGCTAACAGGGGTCGATAATTCACCCCTCCACTTT.

The chain recombines TRBV2 with TRBJ1-1; D is ambiguous. V gave up 6 bases and J gave up 1 base, with 15 bases separating them. The length of the CDR3 is 15 residues. Germline V gene data show CDR1 as SNHLY and CDR2 as FYNNEI. CDR3 in DNA: TGTGCCAGCAGCCGCAGCCGTGGAGAGAACACTGAAGCTTTCTTT. The encoded protein is CASSRSRGENTEAFF.

The J gene is TRBJ2-4, the V gene TRBV13; TRBD1 matches at 10 bases. The CDR3 length is 15 residues. Trimming at V came to 6 bases and at J to 5 bases, leaving 7 bases not matched to a gene. The germline V gene has CDR1 PRHDT and CDR2 FYEKMQ (reference sequence). This CDR3 reads CASSSRGTGENIQYF. The DNA for the CDR3 is TGTGCCAGCAGTTCCCGAGGGACAGGGGAAAACATTCAGTACTTC. Full variable domain (rest looked up from reference TRBV13 and TRBJ2-4): AAGVIQSPRHLIKEKRETATLKCYPIPRHDTVYWYQQGPGQDPQFLISFYEKMQSDKGSIPDRFSAQQFSDYHSELNMSSLELGDSALYFCASSSRGTGENIQYFGAGTRLSVL.

This chain uses TRBV5-5 with TRBJ2-6; D remains ambiguous. Trimming pared 0 bases from V and 0 bases from J, leaving 10 bases between. The CDR3 length is 17 residues. CDR1 and CDR2 (germline): SGHKS, YYEKEE (reference sequence). As DNA, the CDR3 is TGTGCCAGCAGCTTGGGGCAGGCATACTCTGGGGCCAACGTCCTGACTTTC. Its protein is CASSLGQAYSGANVLTF.

The chain joins TRBV5-1 to TRBJ1-5; unclear D gene. V was clipped by 0 bases and J by 6 bases, with 7 bases between them. The CDR3 extends over 13 amino acids. Germline-derived CDR1 and CDR2 are SGHRS and YFSETQ. The CDR3 here is CASSLEGTQPQHF. The CDR3 nucleotides are TGCGCCAGCAGCTTGGAGGGAACTCAGCCCCAGCATTTT.

V gene TRBV5-4 combines with J gene TRBJ2-7, with D perhaps assigned TRBD1 or TRBD2 (5 bases each). V lost 3 bases to trimming and J lost 1 base, with 11 bases between them. The CDR3 runs to 14 residues. CDR1 SGHNT and CDR2 YYREEE come from the germline V gene (reference sequence). CDR3 residues: CASSSGTVSYEQYF. The CDR3 nucleotides are TGTGCCAGCAGCTCCGGGACCGTTTCCTACGAGCAGTACTTC.

The V and J genes are TRBV19 and TRBJ1-1; D unresolved. The CDR3 loop spans 14 amino acids. The germline V gene encodes CDR1 LNHDA and CDR2 SQIVND (reference sequence). With 0 bases removed from V and 4 bases from J, the gap between germline ends came to 9 bases. The CDR3 spells CASSIEPGGTEAFF. The DNA for the CDR3 is TGTGCCAGTAGTATAGAGCCCGGCGGCACTGAAGCTTTCTTT.

The gene calls are TRBV30 and TRBJ1-5; D is uncertain. Trimming pared 5 bases from V and 3 bases from J, leaving 14 bases between. There are 14 residues in the CDR3. The germline CDR1 and CDR2 sequences are GTSNPN and SVGIG (reference sequence). This CDR3 reads CAWGGRISNQPQHF. The CDR3, as DNA: TGTGCCTGGGGAGGACGGATTTCCAATCAGCCCCAGCATTTT.

This clone was observed a single time. V usage is TRBV30 and J usage is TRBJ1-5; D is unresolved. This CDR3 has 13 amino acids. Trimming took 3 bases from V and 6 from J, leaving 12 bases between them. The germline V gene has CDR1 GTSNPN and CDR2 SVGIG (reference sequence). The CDR3 sequence is CAWRPVEVQPQHF. The CDR3 coding sequence is TGTGCCTGGAGACCCGTAGAGGTTCAGCCCCAGCATTTT.

The chain employs TRBV4-1 and TRBJ1-1; the D is unclear. Germline CDR1 MGHRA, CDR2 YSYEKL. Between the trimmed V and J ends, which lost 1 base and 3 bases, there was a span of 9 bases. CDR3 length equals 14 residues. As DNA, the CDR3 is TGCGCCAGCAGCCAAGTTGGGTGGGACACTGAAGCTTTCTTT. Its translation: CASSQVGWDTEAFF.

V gene TRBV18 combines with J gene TRBJ1-1; 7 bases align to TRBD1. The CDR3 sequence is 14 residues long. With 3 bases clipped from V and 6 bases from J, the junction kept 7 bases outside the gene matches. Per germline, CDR1 KGHSH and CDR2 LQKENI. The CDR3 DNA reads TGTGCCAGCTCACCGTCAGGGGGGATCGCTGAAGCTTTCTTT. Encoded protein: CASSPSGGIAEAFF.

The V call is TRBV9, the J call TRBJ2-7, with D possibly matching TRBD2 (7 bases). V was clipped by 3 bases and J by 0 bases, with 16 bases between them. Germline assignment: CDR1 SGDLS and CDR2 YYNGEE. This CDR3 has 16 residues. The CDR3 is CASSGGAGTTSYEQYF. CDR3 bases: TGTGCCAGCAGCGGGGGAGCGGGGACAACCTCCTACGAGCAGTACTTC.

V is TRBV15 and J is TRBJ2-1, with 8 bases that match TRBD1. CDR3 length equals 13 residues. In germline, CDR1 is LNHNV, CDR2 YYDKDF (reference sequence). Germline trimming cut 3 bases from V and 15 bases from J; bases unmatched to any gene: 10. The DNA for the CDR3 is TGTGCCACCAGCAGGGGTAGAGGGACAGGAATGTTCTTC. Encoded protein: CATSRGRGTGMFF.

The V call is TRBV4-1, the J call TRBJ2-7; D is undetermined. Germline V gene lookup returns CDR1 MGHRA and CDR2 YSYEKL. This CDR3 contains 14 residues. Trimming removed 7 bases at V and 0 bases at J, with 13 bases between. The DNA of the CDR3 is TGCGCCAGCAAGCACTCTCCTCGCTCCTACGAGCAGTACTTC. Protein: CASKHSPRSYEQYF.